This T cell receptor beta chain was profiled in a study of radiotherapy plus CTLA-4 blockade in lung cancer (dated by TCRdb to 2016 to 2019). Regarding the research as a whole: Among enrolled patients, around 18% had an objective response and approximately 30% reached disease control.

Focal radiation therapy combined with CTLA-4 blockade (ipilimumab) was tested in patients with chemo-refractory metastatic non-small-cell lung cancer. Sequences LNHDA (CDR1) and SQIVND (CDR2) are obtained from the germline V gene (reference sequence). From the cysteine up to the phenylalanine, the CDR3 has a length of 13 residues. Only CDR3 DNA is held: 39 bases, read in frame from base 1. Relative to germline, V is 7 bases shorter and J is 2 bases shorter, with 9 bases between their ends. Summary of the overall study and its limitations: After treatment with radiotherapy and ipilimumab, TCR clones that originated in tumors expanded in peripheral blood. Early dynamic changes in blood T cell clones, together with increased serum interferon-beta after radiation, were reported as the strongest predictors of response.

The protocol used for the library was the immunoSEQ multiplex PCR assay. Held by TCRdb, this immuneACCESS table contains in-frame sequences only and omits some clones. Under half of the omission traces to an unresolved V gene where checked; the cause of the rest is unknown. The sample has around 130,000 clones on record, 80% to 90% of them singletons. The leading ten clones occupy approximately 6.6% of the sample. Regarding this clone: Its cognate antigen has yet to be identified. Base qualities are not provided; no much larger clone lies one nucleotide away.

The sequencing here drew on peripheral blood, taken from a patient treated with radiotherapy plus ipilimumab. This TCR was recovered from a human donor with non-small cell lung cancer that progressed on radiotherapy plus ipilimumab. The V gene is TRBV19 and the J gene is TRBJ2-1; there is no confident call for the D gene. CDR3 region: CASKTWTYNEQFF. The sequence in DNA is TGTGCCAGTAAGACGTGGACCTACAATGAGCAGTTCTTC.